Sequencing of this T cell receptor (beta chain) was carried out in a study of blood T cell repertoires in COVID-19. At the level of the study: Researchers got acute and convalescent COVID-19 samples from the United States, Italy and Spain. T cells, B-cell-depleted T cells, or PBMCs provided the cDNA or gDNA that served as material.

From germline, CDR1 is KGHSH and CDR2 LQKENI. Trimming pared 2 bases from V and 0 bases from J, leaving 5 bases between. The CDR3 is 14 amino acids. In the original analysis: Reference gene primer amplification yielded estimated nucleated cell counts. The method was immunoSEQ multiplex PCR; TCRdb's version includes in-frame clones alone and lacks a portion of them. Clone size and the V and J calls come from that table; the DNA yielded D and trimming. The sample records about 170,000 clones, approximately 91% being singletons. Followed longitudinally, the Seattle patients had been enrolled during active infection.

This clonotype was obtained from a man aged 18-30 years with COVID-19, enrolled during active disease. V and J are TRBV18 and TRBJ1-5; D unclear. The source material was peripheral blood. The CDR3 region is CASSPDYSNQPQHF. DNA of the CDR3: TGTGCCAGCTCACCAGACTATAGCAATCAGCCCCAGCATTTT.